The source of this TCR beta chain is a study of control samples from healthy donors and cancer patients. This CDR3 has 13 amino acids. The germline V gene has CDR1 SSHAT and CDR2 FNYEAQ (reference sequence). About this clone itself: Germline and junction disagree at one end, which may indicate a read error.

The method was immunoSEQ multiplex PCR; TCRdb's version includes in-frame clones alone and lacks a portion of them. The sample includes about 46,000 clones, 88% of them seen just once. This sequence joins TRBV7-7 and TRBJ2-3; D is possibly TRBD1 (6 bases). The TCR comes from a man aged 50-60 years with head and neck cancer. The sample taken for sequencing was PBMCs. CDR3 DNA: TGTGCTAGCAGCTTAGCAAACAGGGAAACGCAGTATTTT. This translates into CASSLANRETQYF.